Each of the 12 T cell receptor beta chains below was sequenced from the same sample in a study of blood T cell repertoires in COVID-19. Assay: immunoSEQ multiplex PCR; the TCRdb copy retains only in-frame clones and omits some. The table has approximately 190,000 clones, approximately 84% seen once. The sequenced sample was peripheral blood. The receptor source for this set is a man older than 75 with acute or convalescent COVID-19.

The rearrangement links TRBV15 to TRBJ1-3; no reliable D call. Germline V gene sequence: CDR1 LNHNV, CDR2 YYDKDF (reference sequence). V lost 1 base to trimming and J lost 5 bases, with 9 bases between them. The CDR3 contains 14 residues. The CDR3 nucleotides are TGTGCCACCAGCAGAGTCGCGTCGAGAAACACCATATATTTT. Protein sequence: CATSRVASRNTIYF.

The genes are TRBV6-5 and TRBJ1-2, with 9 bases fitting TRBD1. The junction had 12 bases not matched to a gene; V was cut back by 6 bases and J by 7 bases. Germline V gives CDR1 MNHEY, CDR2 SVGAGI. This CDR3 has 15 amino acids. CDR3 in DNA: TGTGCCAGCAGCTTTATCAACAGGGGGCTGAGTGGCTACACCTTC. Amino acid sequence: CASSFINRGLSGYTF.

This clone was recorded a few times. The V gene is TRBV2, the J gene TRBJ2-3; D perhaps matches TRBD2 (5 bases). The germline CDR1 and CDR2 sequences are SNHLY and FYNNEI. CDR3 length equals 15 residues. Trimming cost V 3 bases and J 0 bases, with 10 bases left between them. The CDR3 loop is CASSDEGLSTDTQYF. The CDR3 nucleotides are TGTGCCAGCAGTGATGAGGGCCTAAGCACAGATACGCAGTATTTT.

The rearrangement uses TRBV5-4 and TRBJ2-2; 11 positions agree with TRBD2. CDR1 is SGHNT, CDR2 YYREEE, per germline (reference sequence). Germline trimming cut 2 bases from V and 2 bases from J; bases unmatched to any gene: 5. The CDR3 is 17 amino acids. Here the CDR3 reads CASSFGTSGSNTGELFF. CDR3 nucleotide sequence: TGTGCCAGCAGCTTTGGGACTAGCGGTAGTAACACCGGGGAGCTGTTTTTT.

J is TRBJ2-2 and V is TRBV7-9; 12 nucleotides agree with TRBD1. The germline CDR1 and CDR2 sequences are SEHNR and FQNEAQ (reference sequence). The CDR3 is 17 residues long. The ends lost 5 bases at V and 1 base at J; junction bases unmatched: 5. CDR3 DNA: TGTGCCAGCAGCAACCGGGACAGGGGGCGGAACACCGGGGAGCTGTTTTTT. Encoded protein: CASSNRDRGRNTGELFF.

The chain combines TRBV10-3 with TRBJ2-3, with a possible D match to TRBD1 (8 bases). V was shortened by 6 bases and J by 1 base, with 17 bases between the two germline ends. Germline CDR1 and CDR2: ENHRY and SYGVKD. The CDR3 totals 16 residues. In DNA form, the CDR3 reads TGTGCCATCAGCGCAAGCACAGGGGGGGGCACAGATACGCAGTATTTT. This sequence encodes CAISASTGGGTDTQYF.

The gene calls are TRBV7-8 and TRBJ1-5; TRBD1 might be the D (6 bases). This CDR3 spans 17 amino acids. CDR1 is SGHVS and CDR2 is FQNEAQ in the germline V gene. V gave up 2 bases and J gave up 0 bases, with 14 bases separating them. CDR3 loop: CASSLPETGDSNQPQHF. CDR3 in DNA: TGTGCCAGCAGCTTACCCGAGACAGGTGATAGCAATCAGCCCCAGCATTTT.

This clone has just one count. This chain uses TRBV4-2 with TRBJ1-4, with 7 bases lining up with TRBD1. CDR3 size: 16 residues. V dropped 4 bases and J dropped 7; count of bases not matched to a gene: 12. Germline CDR1 is LGHNA and CDR2 is YNFKEQ. The CDR3 DNA sequence: TGTGCCAGCAGCCCCTCGGACAGGCCCAGCGGTGAAAAACTGTTTTTT. It translates to CASSPSDRPSGEKLFF.

The CDR3 spells CASSPTRQGSEAFF. DNA for the CDR3: TGTGCCAGCAGCCCTACAAGACAGGGTTCTGAAGCTTTCTTT. The chain recombines TRBV11-2 with TRBJ1-1, with TRBD1 matching over 7 bases. V shed 5 bases, J shed 6 bases, and the junction held 9 bases outside the gene matches. The CDR3 totals 14 residues. CDR1 is SGHAT and CDR2 is FQNNGV in the germline V gene. The full variable domain, completed using reference TRBV11-2 and TRBJ1-1, is EAGVAQSPRYKIIEKRQSVAFWCNPISGHATLYWYQQILGQGPKLLIQFQNNGVVDDSQLPKDRFSAERLKGVDSTLKIQPAKLEDSAVYLCASSPTRQGSEAFFGQGTRLTVV.

This clone was seen more than once but under ten times. The chain employs TRBV24-1 and TRBJ2-1, with TRBD2 matching over 9 bases. The CDR3 extends over 15 amino acids. V lost 7 bases to trimming and J lost 8 bases; unmatched junction nucleotides: 11. Germline V gene data show CDR1 as KGHDR and CDR2 as SFDVKD. The CDR3 nucleotides read TGTGCCACCAGCCAACCGGGACTAGCTAGGGATGAGCAGTTCTTC. It codes for CATSQPGLARDEQFF.

The J gene is TRBJ2-3, the V gene TRBV14, with D possibly TRBD2 on 6 matching bases. V lost 4 bases and J lost 6, with 14 bases in between. Germline loops: CDR1 SGHDN, CDR2 FVKESK. This CDR3 has 14 amino acids. In DNA form, the CDR3 reads TGTGCCAGCAGCCGGAGGGACTCTTGGGATACGCAGTATTTT. It translates to CASSRRDSWDTQYF.

The V call is TRBV9, the J call TRBJ2-4; the match to TRBD2 covers 8 bases. The CDR3 runs 17 residues. Germline CDR1 SGDLS, CDR2 YYNGEE. The V gene end was trimmed by 4 bases and the J gene end by 5 bases; junction bases not matched to a gene: 14. The CDR3 protein is CASSLAASGRWENIQYF. In DNA, the CDR3 is TGTGCCAGCAGCCTAGCTGCCAGCGGGAGATGGGAAAACATTCAGTACTTC. Full variable domain (remainder filled in from reference TRBV9 and TRBJ2-4): DSGVTQTPKHLITATGQRVTLRCSPRSGDLSVYWYQQSLDQGLQFLIQYYNGEERAKGNILERFSAQQFPDLHSELNLSSLELGDSALYFCASSLAASGRWENIQYFGAGTRLSVL.